One sample yielded the 10 T cell receptor beta chains listed below, sequenced in a study of shared clonotypes between healthy human individuals. Naive CD8 isolation took CD45RO-negative cells positively selected for CCR7 and excluded terminally differentiated effector memory CD45RA+ cells. Here immunoSEQ multiplex PCR was the method, and the copy in TCRdb shows in-frame clones only, minus some. The profile shows over 2 million clones, over 85% of them singletons. Sequences were obtained from naive CD8+ T cells sorted from blood. Source of these receptors: a man younger than 35 in good health.

DNA for the CDR3: TGTGCCAGCTCACCTTCTAGACAGGGCTCCTACGAGCAGTACTTC. It is translated as CASSPSRQGSYEQYF. The chain joins TRBV18 to TRBJ2-7, with TRBD1 identical over 7 bases. CDR3 size: 15 residues. CDR1 is KGHSH and CDR2 is LQKENI in the germline V gene. V lost 3 bases, J lost 0 bases, and 5 bases stayed unmatched.

The chain recombines TRBV13 with TRBJ2-3; maybe TRBD2 (5 bases). The V end was cut by 1 base, the J end by 2 bases, with 7 bases between. Germline CDR1 reads PRHDT; CDR2 reads FYEKMQ (reference sequence). The CDR3 runs 14 residues. CDR3 region: CASSLAGVTDTQYF. The CDR3 bases are TGTGCCAGCAGCTTAGCCGGGGTCACAGATACGCAGTATTTT.

J is TRBJ2-1 and V is TRBV27; possibly TRBD1 for D (6 bases). V shed 2 bases and J shed 6 bases, with 11 bases lying between them. CDR3 length: 14 amino acids. Germline V gene data show CDR1 as MNHEY and CDR2 as SMNVEV (reference sequence). CDR3 in DNA: TGTGCCAGCAGTTTAAGAGGACAGATCAATGAGCAGTTCTTC. The encoded protein is CASSLRGQINEQFF.

As regards this clone: Different DNA sequences within this sample yield the same CDR3. The chain has TRBV29-1 and TRBJ2-2, with D hard to call. V lost 6 bases and J lost 4, with 9 bases in between. The germline gives CDR1 SQVTM, CDR2 ANQGSEA. There are 12 residues in the CDR3. In nucleotides, the CDR3 is TGCAGCGTCGCCTTGGGCACCGGGGAGCTGTTTTTT. This translates into CSVALGTGELFF.

The chain is built from TRBV5-4 and TRBJ2-2, with 7 positions matching TRBD1. This CDR3 is 15 amino acids long. Germline CDR1 and CDR2: SGHNT and YYREEE (reference sequence). V lost 1 base and J lost 3; bases outside the gene matches: 3. CDR3 sequence: CASSLWDRDTGELFF. In DNA, the CDR3 is TGTGCCAGCAGCTTGTGGGACAGAGACACCGGGGAGCTGTTTTTT. Looking up the rest from reference TRBV5-4 and TRBJ2-2 gives the full variable domain: ETGVTQSPTHLIKTRGQQVTLRCSSQSGHNTVSWYQQALGQGPQFIFQYYREEENGRGNFPPRFSGLQFPNYSSELNVNALELDDSALYLCASSLWDRDTGELFFGEGSRLTVL.

This clone came up a few times. The chain employs TRBV9 and TRBJ1-2; D ambiguous. The CDR3 is 15 amino acids. Per germline, CDR1 SGDLS and CDR2 YYNGEE. V lost 1 base and J lost 8, with 18 bases in between. Here the CDR3 DNA reads TGTGCCAGCAGCGTAAGGTCAGCCGTCGGAATGGGCTACACCTTC. This translates into CASSVRSAVGMGYTF. The entire variable domain, with the rest obtained from reference TRBV9 and TRBJ1-2, is as follows: DSGVTQTPKHLITATGQRVTLRCSPRSGDLSVYWYQQSLDQGLQFLIQYYNGEERAKGNILERFSAQQFPDLHSELNLSSLELGDSALYFCASSVRSAVGMGYTFGSGTRLTVV.

The gene calls are TRBV25-1 and TRBJ2-1; 10 bases match TRBD1. Germline assignment: CDR1 MGHDK and CDR2 SYGVNS. This CDR3 comprises 15 residues. Losses at the gene ends were 1 base for V and 6 bases for J; bases not matched to a gene: 3. CDR3 residues: CASSESDRGSNEQFF. CDR3 coding DNA: TGTGCCAGCAGTGAATCGGACAGGGGGAGCAATGAGCAGTTCTTC.

This chain uses TRBV5-6 with TRBJ2-7; 9 positions agree with TRBD1. The CDR3 is 14 amino acids. V dropped 3 bases and J dropped 4; count of bases not matched to a gene: 5. The germline gives CDR1 SGHDT, CDR2 YYEEEE. CDR3 DNA sequence: TGTGCCAGCAGCTCGGGACAGGGTAGATACGAGCAGTACTTC. Residues: CASSSGQGRYEQYF. The whole variable domain, filled in from reference TRBV5-6 and TRBJ2-7, reads DAGVTQSPTHLIKTRGQQVTLRCSPKSGHDTVSWYQQALGQGPQFIFQYYEEEERQRGNFPDRFSGHQFPNYSSELNVNALLLGDSALYLCASSSGQGRYEQYFGPGTRLTVT.

The chain combines TRBV9 with TRBJ2-1; 7 bases match TRBD2. CDR1 is SGDLS, CDR2 YYNGEE, per germline. Germline trimming cut 4 bases from V and 7 bases from J; bases unmatched to any gene: 14. This CDR3 is built from 16 residues. In DNA form, the CDR3 reads TGTGCCAGCAGCTTCCCACGTCTAGCGGCTCTTAATGAGCAGTTCTTC. Translating it yields CASSFPRLAALNEQFF.

Notes on this clone: Different DNA sequences within this sample yield the same CDR3. This chain links TRBV27 with TRBJ2-7; TRBD1 agrees at 10 bases. The V and J ends lost 8 bases and 5 bases, in that order; junction bases with no gene match: 0. CDR3 length: 11 residues. Germline loops: CDR1 MNHEY, CDR2 SMNVEV (reference sequence). CDR3 bases: TGTGCCAGCGGACAGGGGGACGAGCAGTACTTC. Protein: CASGQGDEQYF.